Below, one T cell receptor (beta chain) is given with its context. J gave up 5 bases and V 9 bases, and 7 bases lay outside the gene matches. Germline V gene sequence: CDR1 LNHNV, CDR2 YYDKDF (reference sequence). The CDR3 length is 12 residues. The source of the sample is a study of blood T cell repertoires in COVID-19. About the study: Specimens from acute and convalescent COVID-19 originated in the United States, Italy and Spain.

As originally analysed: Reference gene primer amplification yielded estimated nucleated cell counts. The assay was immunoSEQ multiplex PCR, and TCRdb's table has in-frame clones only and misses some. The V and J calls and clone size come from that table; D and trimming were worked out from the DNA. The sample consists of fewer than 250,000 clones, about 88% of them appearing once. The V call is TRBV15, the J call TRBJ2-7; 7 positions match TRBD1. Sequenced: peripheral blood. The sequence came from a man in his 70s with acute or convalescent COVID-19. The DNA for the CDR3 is TGTGCCACGAGACGGGACAGTAACGAGCAGTACTTC. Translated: CATRRDSNEQYF.